Presented here are 15 T cell receptor beta chains from one specimen sequenced in a study of T cells after posttransplantation cyclophosphamide. Assay: immunoSEQ multiplex PCR; the TCRdb copy retains only in-frame clones and omits some. The data contain about 12,000 clones, 75% to 95% of them singletons. Cyclophosphamide on days +3 and +4 followed busulfan-fludarabine conditioning and a marrow graft. The sequencing used PBMCs, collected after allogeneic stem cell transplant with posttransplant cyclophosphamide. Receptors were obtained from a female patient in her 30s who received an allogeneic stem cell transplant from an unrelated donor, was CMV-positive, and had no GVHD. Part of the T cell pool may stem from the graft donor.

The chain recombines TRBV5-1 with TRBJ2-7; D is unclear. CDR3 size: 15 residues. V was shortened by 0 bases and J by 1 base, with 11 bases between the two germline ends. Germline CDR1 reads SGHRS; CDR2 reads YFSETQ. For the CDR3, the DNA is TGCGCCAGCAGCTTGGTGCCGAGCCCTTCCTACGAGCAGTACTTC. It specifies CASSLVPSPSYEQYF.

This clone showed up just once. The chain recombines TRBV4-1 with TRBJ2-1, with 9 nucleotides matching TRBD1. Unmatched junction bases numbered 2, after V lost 1 base and J lost 1 base. Germline V gene sequence: CDR1 MGHRA, CDR2 YSYEKL. This CDR3 contains 16 residues. CDR3: CASSQGQGVSYNEQFF. The CDR3 DNA sequence: TGCGCCAGCAGCCAAGGACAGGGGGTATCCTACAATGAGCAGTTCTTC.

The chain employs TRBV7-6 and TRBJ1-5, with D possibly being TRBD1 (6 bases). Germline V gene lookup returns CDR1 SGHVS and CDR2 FNYEAQ. The CDR3 loop spans 15 amino acids. V was shortened by 1 base and J by 2 bases, with 9 bases between the two germline ends. The CDR3 region has the DNA TGTGCCAGCAGCTTAGGCAGGGGCCGCAATCAGCCCCAGCATTTT. Protein: CASSLGRGRNQPQHF.

This clone is a singleton in its sample. The chain links TRBV5-1 to TRBJ2-7, with TRBD1 matching over 9 bases. This CDR3 region has 16 residues. Germline V lookup: CDR1 SGHRS, CDR2 YFSETQ. J lost 3 bases, V lost 3 bases, and 10 bases had no gene match. CDR3 DNA: TGCGCCAGCAGCTACCGATTGGGACAGGGTCACTACGAGCAGTACTTC. Encoded protein: CASSYRLGQGHYEQYF.

The chain uses TRBV27 and TRBJ1-6; D not resolved. Germline values: CDR1 MNHEY, CDR2 SMNVEV (reference sequence). This CDR3 has 14 residues. V shed 4 bases and J shed 7 bases, with 11 bases lying between them. CDR3 in DNA: TGTGCCAGCAGTTCCCTAACCTGGAATTCACCCCTCCACTTT. This codes for CASSSLTWNSPLHF.

The genes are TRBV29-1 and TRBJ2-7; D might be TRBD2 (5 bases). CDR3 length: 12 residues. The V end lost 3 bases, the J end lost 6 bases, and 12 bases lay between the germline ends. Germline CDR1 and CDR2: SQVTM and ANQGSEA. As DNA, the CDR3 is TGCAGCGTTGACGTAGGGAGAGGCGAGCAGTACTTC. Residues: CSVDVGRGEQYF.

The chain joins TRBV10-1 to TRBJ2-1, with TRBD1 matching over 7 bases. Germline CDR1 is WNHNN and CDR2 is SYGVQD (reference sequence). With V trimmed by 2 bases and J by 10 bases, 17 bases remained unmatched. CDR3 length equals 17 residues. CDR3 sequence (DNA): TGCGCCAGCAGTGAGCTATCCCCCGGGACAGCCTTGGGGGAGCAGTTCTTC. Translated: CASSELSPGTALGEQFF.

This clone was found a few times. The chain joins TRBV7-6 to TRBJ1-5; the D gene is possibly TRBD1 (6 bases). The CDR3 has 14 amino acids. Germline values: CDR1 SGHVS, CDR2 FNYEAQ. Between the trimmed V and J ends, which lost 5 bases and 9 bases, there was a span of 17 bases. Here the CDR3 reads CASSPLGQGSPQHF. The DNA for the CDR3 is TGTGCCAGCAGCCCGCTGGGCCAGGGGTCGCCCCAGCATTTT.

The V and J genes are TRBV11-1 and TRBJ2-7, with 9 bases matching TRBD1. Trimming cost V 3 bases and J 4 bases; bases outside gene matches: 10. Germline values: CDR1 SGHAT, CDR2 FQDESV (reference sequence). This CDR3 spans 16 amino acids. The CDR3 bases are TGTGCCAGCAGCTTTGAGATACAGGGGGCAGGATACGAGCAGTACTTC. This gives the protein CASSFEIQGAGYEQYF.

The chain links TRBV27 to TRBJ1-1; TRBD1 matches at 8 bases. Trimming cost V 3 bases and J 1 base; bases outside gene matches: 4. The CDR3 totals 15 residues. From germline, CDR1 is MNHEY and CDR2 SMNVEV (reference sequence). The CDR3 DNA is TGTGCCAGCAGTTTTCGACAGGGGTCGAACACTGAAGCTTTCTTT. Amino acid sequence: CASSFRQGSNTEAFF.

The V and J genes are TRBV19 and TRBJ2-5; TRBD2 agrees at 14 bases. The J call is in doubt because the DNA end fits TRBJ2-7 better. The CDR3 extends over 13 amino acids. The V gene's germline CDR1 is LNHDA and CDR2 SQIVND (reference sequence). This CDR3 is CAVGTSGGYEQYF. The CDR3 DNA reads as TGTGCCGTGGGGACTAGCGGGGGCTACGAGCAGTACTTC.

The gene calls are TRBV15 and TRBJ1-5, with D possibly TRBD1 on 6 matching bases. Germline V gene sequence: CDR1 LNHNV, CDR2 YYDKDF (reference sequence). The CDR3 has 13 residues. V was pared by 5 bases and J by 7 bases, with 12 bases between. The DNA of the CDR3 is TGTGCCACCAGCCCACGAGGGACACAGCCCCAGCATTTT. Protein: CATSPRGTQPQHF.

The rearrangement joins TRBV2 to TRBJ2-3; D uncertain. The V gene's germline CDR1 is SNHLY and CDR2 FYNNEI. V lost 0 bases and J 2 bases, leaving 9 bases between the germline ends. The CDR3 loop spans 15 amino acids. The CDR3 reads CASSEAAVITDTQYF. The CDR3 coding sequence is TGTGCCAGCAGTGAAGCCGCGGTAATCACAGATACGCAGTATTTT.

The chain recombines TRBV11-3 with TRBJ2-1, with 8 positions matching TRBD2. The CDR3 is 16 amino acids. With 5 bases clipped from V and 7 bases from J, the junction kept 13 bases outside the gene matches. Germline values: CDR1 SGHNT, CDR2 YENEEA. CDR3 DNA sequence: TGTGCCAGCAGCCCCTTGTCCTCTAGCGGGCTTAATGAGCAGTTCTTC. It specifies CASSPLSSSGLNEQFF.

The chain has TRBV29-1 and TRBJ2-2; weak D call: TRBD1 (5 bases). Trimming took 6 bases from V and 1 from J, leaving 6 bases between them. CDR1 SQVTM and CDR2 ANQGSEA come from the germline V gene. This CDR3 spans 12 amino acids. The CDR3 nucleotides read TGCAGCGTGGACAAGAACACCGGGGAGCTGTTTTTT. It yields the protein CSVDKNTGELFF.